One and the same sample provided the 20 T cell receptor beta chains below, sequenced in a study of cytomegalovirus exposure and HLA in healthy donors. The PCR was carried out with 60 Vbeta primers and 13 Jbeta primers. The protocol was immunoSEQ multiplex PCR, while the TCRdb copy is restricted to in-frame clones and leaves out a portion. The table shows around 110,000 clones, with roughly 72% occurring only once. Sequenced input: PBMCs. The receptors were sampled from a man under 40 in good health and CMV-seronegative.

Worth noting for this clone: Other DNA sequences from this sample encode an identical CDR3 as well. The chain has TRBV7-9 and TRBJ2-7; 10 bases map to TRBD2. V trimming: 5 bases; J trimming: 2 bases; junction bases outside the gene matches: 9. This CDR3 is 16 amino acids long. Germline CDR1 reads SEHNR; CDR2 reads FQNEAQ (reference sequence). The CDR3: CASSPRKAGGAYEQYF. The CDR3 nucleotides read TGTGCCAGCAGCCCCCGAAAAGCGGGGGGGGCCTACGAGCAGTACTTC.

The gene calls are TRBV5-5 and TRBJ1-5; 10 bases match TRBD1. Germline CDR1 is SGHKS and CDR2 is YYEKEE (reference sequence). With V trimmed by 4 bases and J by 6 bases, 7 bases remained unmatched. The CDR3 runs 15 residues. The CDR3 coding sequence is TGTGCCAGCAGCAAGGGACAGGGGATGGGTCAGCCCCAGCATTTT. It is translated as CASSKGQGMGQPQHF.

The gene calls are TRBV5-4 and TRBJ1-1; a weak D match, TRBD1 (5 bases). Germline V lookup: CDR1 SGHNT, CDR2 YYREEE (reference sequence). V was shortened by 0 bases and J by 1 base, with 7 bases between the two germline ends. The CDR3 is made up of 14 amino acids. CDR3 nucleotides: TGTGCCAGCAGCTTGGTACAGGAGAACACTGAAGCTTTCTTT. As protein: CASSLVQENTEAFF.

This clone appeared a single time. CDR3 in DNA: TGTGCCAGTAGTATCCCTGCGGGAGGCACTGAAGCTTTCTTT. Translated, it gives CASSIPAGGTEAFF. This chain links TRBV19 with TRBJ1-1; no clear D. The ends were cut back, 3 bases at V and 4 bases at J, with 12 bases in the middle. This CDR3 region has 14 residues. The germline gives CDR1 LNHDA, CDR2 SQIVND (reference sequence).

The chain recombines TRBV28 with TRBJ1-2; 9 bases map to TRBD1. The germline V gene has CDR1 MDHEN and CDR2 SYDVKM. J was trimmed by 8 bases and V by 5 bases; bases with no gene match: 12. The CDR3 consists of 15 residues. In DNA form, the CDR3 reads TGTGCCAGCAGTCCAGGATCCGGGACAGGGAAGGGCTACACCTTC. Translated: CASSPGSGTGKGYTF.

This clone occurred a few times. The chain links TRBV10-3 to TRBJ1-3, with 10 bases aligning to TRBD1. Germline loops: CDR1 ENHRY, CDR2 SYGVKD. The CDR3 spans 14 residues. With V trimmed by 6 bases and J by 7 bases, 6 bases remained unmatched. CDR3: CAIRPGQGPNTIYF. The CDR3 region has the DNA TGTGCCATCAGACCGGGACAGGGGCCCAACACCATATATTTT.

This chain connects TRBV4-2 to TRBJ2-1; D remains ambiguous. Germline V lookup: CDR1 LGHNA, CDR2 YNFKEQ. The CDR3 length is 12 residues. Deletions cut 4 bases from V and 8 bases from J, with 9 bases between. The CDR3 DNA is TGTGCCAGCAGCCTGCCCGAGGATGAGCAGTTCTTC. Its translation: CASSLPEDEQFF.

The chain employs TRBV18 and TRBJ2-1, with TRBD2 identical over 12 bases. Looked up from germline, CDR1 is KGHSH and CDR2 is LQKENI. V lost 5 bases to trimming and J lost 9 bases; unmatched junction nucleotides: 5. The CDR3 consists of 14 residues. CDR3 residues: CASSSSGRGPEQFF. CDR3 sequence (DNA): TGTGCCAGCTCATCTAGCGGGAGGGGACCTGAGCAGTTCTTC.

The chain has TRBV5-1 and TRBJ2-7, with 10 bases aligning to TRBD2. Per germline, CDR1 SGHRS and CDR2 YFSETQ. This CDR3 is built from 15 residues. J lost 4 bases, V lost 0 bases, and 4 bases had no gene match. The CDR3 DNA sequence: TGCGCCAGCAGCTTGGCCCCTAGCGGGAGTTACGAGCAGTACTTC. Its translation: CASSLAPSGSYEQYF.

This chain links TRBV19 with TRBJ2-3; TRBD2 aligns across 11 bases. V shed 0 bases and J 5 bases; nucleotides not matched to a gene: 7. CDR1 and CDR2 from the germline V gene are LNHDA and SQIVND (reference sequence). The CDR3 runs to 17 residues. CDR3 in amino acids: CASSIDLAGGGVDTQYF. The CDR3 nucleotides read TGTGCCAGTAGTATAGATCTAGCGGGAGGAGGAGTAGATACGCAGTATTTT.

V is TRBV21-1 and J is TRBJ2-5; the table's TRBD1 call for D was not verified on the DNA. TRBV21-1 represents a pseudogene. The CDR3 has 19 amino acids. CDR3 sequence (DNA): TGTGCCAGCAGCAGTAGACAGGCGTTTCAGAAGGGGCACCAAGAGACCCAGTACTTC. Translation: CASSSRQAFQKGHQETQYF.

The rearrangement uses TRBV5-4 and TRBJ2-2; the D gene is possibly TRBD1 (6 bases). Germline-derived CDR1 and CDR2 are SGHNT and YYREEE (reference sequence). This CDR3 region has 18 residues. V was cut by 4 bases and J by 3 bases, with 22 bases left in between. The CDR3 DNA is TGTGCCAGCAGCCCGCCGGACAGTCCGGCTCGACACACCGGGGAGCTGTTTTTT. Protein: CASSPPDSPARHTGELFF. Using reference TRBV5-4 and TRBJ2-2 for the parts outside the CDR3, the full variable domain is ETGVTQSPTHLIKTRGQQVTLRCSSQSGHNTVSWYQQALGQGPQFIFQYYREEENGRGNFPPRFSGLQFPNYSSELNVNALELDDSALYLCASSPPDSPARHTGELFFGEGSRLTVL.

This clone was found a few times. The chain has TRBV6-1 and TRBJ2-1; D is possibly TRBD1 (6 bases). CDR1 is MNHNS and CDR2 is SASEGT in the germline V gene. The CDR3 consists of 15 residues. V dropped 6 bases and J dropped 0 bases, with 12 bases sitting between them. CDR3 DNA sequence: TGTGCCAGCAGCCGACAGGACATCTCCTACAATGAGCAGTTCTTC. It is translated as CASSRQDISYNEQFF.

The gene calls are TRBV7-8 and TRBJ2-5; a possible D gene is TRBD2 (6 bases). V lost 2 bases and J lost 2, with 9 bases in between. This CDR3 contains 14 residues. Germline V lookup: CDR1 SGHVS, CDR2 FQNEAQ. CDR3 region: CASSLWGLQETQYF. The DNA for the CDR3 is TGTGCCAGCAGCTTATGGGGACTGCAAGAGACCCAGTACTTC.

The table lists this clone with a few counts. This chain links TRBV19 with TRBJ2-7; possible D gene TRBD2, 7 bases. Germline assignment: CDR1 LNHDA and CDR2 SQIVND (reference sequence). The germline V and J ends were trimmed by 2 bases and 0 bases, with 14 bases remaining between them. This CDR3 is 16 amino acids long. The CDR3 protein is CASSISGASGSYEQYF. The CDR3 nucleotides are TGTGCCAGTAGTATATCAGGGGCTAGCGGCTCCTACGAGCAGTACTTC.

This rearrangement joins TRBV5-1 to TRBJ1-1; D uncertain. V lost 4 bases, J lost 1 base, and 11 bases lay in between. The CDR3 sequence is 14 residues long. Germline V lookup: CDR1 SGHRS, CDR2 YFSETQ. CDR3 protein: CASSPVAGNTEAFF. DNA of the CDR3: TGCGCCAGCAGCCCCGTTGCGGGGAACACTGAAGCTTTCTTT.

The CDR3 sequence: CASTPGMATEAFF. CDR3 coding DNA: TGTGCCAGCACACCGGGGATGGCCACTGAAGCTTTCTTT. V and J are TRBV7-6 and TRBJ1-1; D not resolved. The V gene lost 7 bases and the J gene lost 4 bases, with 13 bases spanning the gap. Germline V gene data show CDR1 as SGHVS and CDR2 as FNYEAQ. The CDR3 spans 13 residues.

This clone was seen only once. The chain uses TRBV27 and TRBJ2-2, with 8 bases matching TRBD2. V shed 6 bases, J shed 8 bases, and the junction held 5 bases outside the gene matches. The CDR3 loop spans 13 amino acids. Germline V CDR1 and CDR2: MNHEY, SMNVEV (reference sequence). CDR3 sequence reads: CASRLAGAGELFF. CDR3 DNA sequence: TGTGCCAGCAGGCTAGCGGGTGCTGGGGAGCTGTTTTTT.

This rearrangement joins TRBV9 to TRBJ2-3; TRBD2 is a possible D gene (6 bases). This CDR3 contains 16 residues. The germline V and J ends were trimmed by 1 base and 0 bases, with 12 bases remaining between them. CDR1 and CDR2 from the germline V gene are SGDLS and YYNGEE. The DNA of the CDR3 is TGTGCCAGCAGCGTATTTCTAGCGTCTAGCACAGATACGCAGTATTTT. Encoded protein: CASSVFLASSTDTQYF. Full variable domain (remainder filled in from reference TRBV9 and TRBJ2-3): DSGVTQTPKHLITATGQRVTLRCSPRSGDLSVYWYQQSLDQGLQFLIQYYNGEERAKGNILERFSAQQFPDLHSELNLSSLELGDSALYFCASSVFLASSTDTQYFGPGTRLTVL.

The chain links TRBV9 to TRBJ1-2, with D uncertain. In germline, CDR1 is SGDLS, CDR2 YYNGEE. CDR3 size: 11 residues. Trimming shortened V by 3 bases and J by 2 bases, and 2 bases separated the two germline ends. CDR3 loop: CASSANYGYTF. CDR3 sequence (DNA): TGTGCCAGCAGCGCAAACTATGGCTACACCTTC.